This TCR beta chain stems from a study of cytomegalovirus exposure and HLA in healthy donors. Whole-study results and caveats: A later look showed TCR association rates differing by HLA locus, highest for DRB1 and lowest for HLA-C.

Primers: 60 Vbeta forward and 13 Jbeta reverse. The table came from immunoSEQ multiplex PCR; TCRdb's copy has only in-frame clones and leaves some out. The sample holds about 150,000 clones, 75% to 85% seen once. As to this clone: The antigen is unknown.

The germline V gene encodes CDR1 SGHTA and CDR2 FQGNSA. The junction had 7 bases not matched to a gene; V was cut back by 3 bases and J by 3 bases. There are 15 residues in the CDR3. The sequence was obtained from a woman in her forties in good health and CMV-seropositive. The V and J genes are TRBV7-2 and TRBJ2-7; TRBD2 matches at 8 bases. Sequencing input: PBMCs. In DNA form, the CDR3 reads TGTGCCAGCAGCTTTTTACCGGGACTAGTCTACGAGCAGTACTTC. Protein sequence: CASSFLPGLVYEQYF.